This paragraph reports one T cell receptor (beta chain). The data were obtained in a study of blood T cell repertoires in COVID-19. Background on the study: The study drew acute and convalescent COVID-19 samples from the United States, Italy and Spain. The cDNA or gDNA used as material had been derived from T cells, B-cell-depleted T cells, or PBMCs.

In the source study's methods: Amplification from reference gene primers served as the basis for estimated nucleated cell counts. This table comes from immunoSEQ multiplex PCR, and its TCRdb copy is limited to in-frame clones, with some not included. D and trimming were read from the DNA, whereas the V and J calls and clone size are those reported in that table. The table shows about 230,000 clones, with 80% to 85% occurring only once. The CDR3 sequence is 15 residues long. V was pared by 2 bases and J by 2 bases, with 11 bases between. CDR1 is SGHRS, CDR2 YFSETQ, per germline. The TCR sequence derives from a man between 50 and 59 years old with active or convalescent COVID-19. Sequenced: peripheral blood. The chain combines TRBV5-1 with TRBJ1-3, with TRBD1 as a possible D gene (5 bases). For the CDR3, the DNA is TGCGCCAGCAGCTTCACAGGAGAAACTGGAAACACCATATATTTT. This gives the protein CASSFTGETGNTIYF.